This TCR beta chain was sequenced during a study of CD8 T cells in ankylosing spondylitis. Broader study findings: Within matched ankylosing spondylitis synovial fluid, disease-linked clones were reportedly significantly enriched. Characteristic, it appeared, of ankylosing spondylitis blood was a TCR beta motif of fewer than 10 highly homologous variants.

V lost 2 bases and J lost 0, with 11 bases in between. The CDR3 has 15 residues. CDR1 and CDR2 from the germline V gene are MNHEY and SVGAGI. As concerns this clonotype: Its matching antigen is unknown.

5'-RACE, quantitative and with molecular barcodes, yielded the TCR beta libraries. MiXCR was run by TCRdb on the 5' RACE reads, yielding one entry per CDR3 protein. The repertoire has about 480,000 distinct CDR3 sequences, approximately 17% of them found once; the top ten carry over 0.9%. V is TRBV6-5 and J is TRBJ2-7, with D tentatively TRBD2 (5 bases). This TCR came from a male donor with ankylosing spondylitis. Sequencing input: blood, either unsorted or a sorted T cell fraction (not recorded which). The CDR3, as DNA: TGTGCCAGCAGTTACAAGGACTCCAACTCCTACGAGCAGTACTTC. The encoded protein is CASSYKDSNSYEQYF.